Below are 30 T cell receptor beta chains sequenced from a single sample in a study of T cell responses to AZD1222 COVID-19 vaccine. The data were produced by immunoSEQ multiplex PCR, yet TCRdb's version contains in-frame clones alone and is incomplete. The profile shows over 65,000 clones, 86% of them singletons. The sequenced sample was peripheral blood, obtained on day 0 of AZD1222 vaccination. All receptors derive from an adult in good health.

V and J are TRBV27 and TRBJ1-1; no clear D gene. Trimming took 0 bases from V and 1 from J, leaving 9 bases between them. The CDR3 loop spans 15 amino acids. The germline CDR1 and CDR2 sequences are MNHEY and SMNVEV (reference sequence). The CDR3 region is CASSLSGVRNTEAFF. As DNA, the CDR3 is TGTGCCAGCAGTTTATCCGGGGTAAGGAACACTGAAGCTTTCTTT.

This chain connects TRBV6-5 to TRBJ2-7, with TRBD2 matching 7 bases. The CDR3 sequence is 14 residues long. Looked up from germline, CDR1 is MNHEY and CDR2 is SVGAGI. The V segment lost 2 bases and the J segment 3 bases; nucleotides outside the gene matches: 4. Written as DNA, the CDR3 is TGTGCCAGCAGTTACGGGACTACCCGCTACGAGCAGTACTTC. Encoded protein: CASSYGTTRYEQYF.

The chain employs TRBV28 and TRBJ2-7; TRBD1 matches at 11 bases. J was trimmed by 2 bases and V by 2 bases; bases with no gene match: 5. The CDR3 loop spans 16 amino acids. In germline, CDR1 is MDHEN, CDR2 SYDVKM. The CDR3 coding sequence is TGTGCCAGCAGTTTAACCCGGACAGGGGGCCCCTACGAGCAGTACTTC. Its protein is CASSLTRTGGPYEQYF.

This clone has more than one count but fewer than ten. The rearrangement uses TRBV5-6 and TRBJ2-7; possible D gene TRBD2, 6 bases. The germline V gene has CDR1 SGHDT and CDR2 YYEEEE. V was clipped by 2 bases and J by 4 bases, with 13 bases between them. CDR3 length: 14 amino acids. The CDR3 is CASSFGTAHYEQYF. In DNA form, the CDR3 reads TGTGCCAGCAGCTTCGGGACTGCCCATTACGAGCAGTACTTC.

This clone was observed a few times. The chain combines TRBV2 with TRBJ1-1; D gene unclear. The CDR3 covers 11 residues. Trimming took off 6 bases at V and 1 base at J, with 3 bases between the two ends. Germline CDR1 reads SNHLY; CDR2 reads FYNNEI. CDR3 nucleotide sequence: TGTGCCAGCAGGGAGAACACTGAAGCTTTCTTT. Its translation: CASRENTEAFF. Combining the CDR3 with reference TRBV2 and TRBJ1-1 gives the whole variable domain EPEVTQTPSHQVTQMGQEVILRCVPISNHLYFYWYRQILGQKVEFLVSFYNNEISEKSEIFDDQFSVERPDGSNFTLKIRSTKLEDSAMYFCASRENTEAFFGQGTRLTVV.

V usage is TRBV11-3 and J usage is TRBJ2-7; TRBD1 agrees at 11 bases. CDR1 and CDR2 (germline): SGHNT, YENEEA. The CDR3 length is 14 residues. V dropped 5 bases and J dropped 4; count of bases not matched to a gene: 4. The CDR3 spells CASSRGQGAYEQYF. DNA for the CDR3: TGTGCCAGCAGCCGAGGACAGGGGGCTTACGAGCAGTACTTC.

The chain uses TRBV19 and TRBJ2-1; D possibly corresponds to TRBD1 (5 bases). Deletions cut 3 bases from V and 8 bases from J, with 11 bases between. The CDR3 length is 13 residues. The germline V gene has CDR1 LNHDA and CDR2 SQIVND (reference sequence). The CDR3 DNA sequence: TGTGCCAGTAGTATGGGGCGGCACTATGAGCAGTTCTTC. This translates into CASSMGRHYEQFF.

The rearrangement joins TRBV13 to TRBJ2-1, with 7 bases lining up with TRBD2. The CDR3 is 14 residues long. With V trimmed by 0 bases and J by 9 bases, 5 bases remained unmatched. Germline V CDR1 and CDR2: PRHDT, FYEKMQ (reference sequence). CDR3 region: CASSLGRDYGEQFF. CDR3 in DNA: TGTGCCAGCAGCTTAGGGCGGGACTACGGTGAGCAGTTCTTC.

V gene TRBV11-3 combines with J gene TRBJ2-1, with 16 positions matching TRBD2. The CDR3 has 16 amino acids. V dropped 4 bases and J dropped 9; count of bases not matched to a gene: 6. The germline CDR1 and CDR2 sequences are SGHNT and YENEEA. CDR3 in DNA: TGTGCCAGCAGCTCCGGGACTAGCGGGAGGGTAAGTGAGCAGTTCTTC. Its protein product is CASSSGTSGRVSEQFF.

This chain joins TRBV27 and TRBJ1-1; D perhaps matches TRBD1 (6 bases). V lost 6 bases to trimming and J lost 5 bases, with 16 bases between them. Germline values: CDR1 MNHEY, CDR2 SMNVEV (reference sequence). There are 14 residues in the CDR3. The CDR3 is CASRFSGGQTEAFF. The CDR3 DNA follows: TGTGCCAGCAGGTTCTCGGGGGGGCAGACTGAAGCTTTCTTT.

The chain links TRBV19 to TRBJ2-2, with a tentative D call TRBD2 (6 bases). CDR1 is LNHDA, CDR2 SQIVND, per germline (reference sequence). CDR3 length: 13 residues. The V end lost 10 bases, the J end lost 1 base, and 10 bases lay between the germline ends. CDR3 sequence: CATGTGNTGELFF. The CDR3 DNA sequence: TGTGCCACCGGGACTGGGAACACCGGGGAGCTGTTTTTT.

The rearrangement uses TRBV28 and TRBJ1-2; D remains ambiguous. The CDR3 sequence is 12 residues long. CDR1 and CDR2 from the germline V gene are MDHEN and SYDVKM. V lost 6 bases to trimming and J lost 5 bases, with 10 bases between them. CDR3 nucleotides: TGTGCCAGCAGCCGCGAGCTTTATGGCTACACCTTC. This gives the protein CASSRELYGYTF.

There are many counts of this clone. V usage is TRBV18 and J usage is TRBJ1-5; D ambiguous. This CDR3 comprises 14 residues. Trimming took 3 bases from V and 3 from J, leaving 9 bases between them. CDR1 and CDR2 (germline): KGHSH, LQKENI. The CDR3 loop is CASSPNKANQPQHF. The DNA of the CDR3 is TGTGCCAGCTCACCTAATAAAGCCAATCAGCCCCAGCATTTT.

The chain uses TRBV10-3 and TRBJ1-2; D remains ambiguous. This CDR3 has 12 residues. V lost 0 bases and J 6 bases, leaving 5 bases between the germline ends. Per germline, CDR1 ENHRY and CDR2 SYGVKD. The CDR3 DNA reads as TGTGCCATCAGTGAGTCGGCCGATGGCTACACCTTC. It specifies CAISESADGYTF.

V usage is TRBV28 and J usage is TRBJ2-5, with D possibly called TRBD1 or TRBD2 (5 bases each). The germline V gene has CDR1 MDHEN and CDR2 SYDVKM. The CDR3 loop spans 15 amino acids. Deletions cut 6 bases from V and 2 bases from J, with 16 bases between. CDR3 DNA sequence: TGTGCCAGCAGGACCTCCGGGACGGTTCAAGAGACCCAGTACTTC. Protein: CASRTSGTVQETQYF. The full variable domain, rest sourced from reference TRBV28 and TRBJ2-5, is DVKVTQSSRYLVKRTGEKVFLECVQDMDHENMFWYRQDPGLGLRLIYFSYDVKMKEKGDIPEGYSVSREKKERFSLILESASTNQTSMYLCASRTSGTVQETQYFGPGTRLLVL.

This chain uses TRBV7-2 with TRBJ2-1, with TRBD2 matching 9 bases. The CDR3 contains 17 residues. Germline V CDR1 and CDR2: SGHTA, FQGNSA. V shed 2 bases, J shed 0 bases, and the junction held 5 bases outside the gene matches. The CDR3 nucleotides are TGTGCCAGCAGCTTAAGGCTAGCGGGACTCTCCTACAATGAGCAGTTCTTC. Protein: CASSLRLAGLSYNEQFF.

The chain combines TRBV18 with TRBJ2-2; 10 nucleotides line up with TRBD1. With 5 bases clipped from V and 0 bases from J, the junction kept 3 bases outside the gene matches. This CDR3 has 16 residues. Germline-derived CDR1 and CDR2 are KGHSH and LQKENI. Here the CDR3 DNA reads TGTGCCAGCTCAACAGGACAGGGGGCGAACACCGGGGAGCTGTTTTTT. This codes for CASSTGQGANTGELFF.

This clone was detected only once. The rearrangement joins TRBV7-2 to TRBJ2-3, with 9 bases that match TRBD1. V shed 5 bases, J shed 2 bases, and the junction held 8 bases outside the gene matches. This CDR3 contains 16 residues. Per the germline V gene, CDR1 is SGHTA and CDR2 is FQGNSA. The DNA of the CDR3 is TGTGCCAGCAGCGCAGGGACAGGGTCCGTCACAGATACGCAGTATTTT. It yields the protein CASSAGTGSVTDTQYF.

The chain combines TRBV18 with TRBJ1-5, with D unclear. The CDR3 is made up of 14 amino acids. Germline lookup yields CDR1 KGHSH and CDR2 LQKENI. With 2 bases removed from V and 5 bases from J, the gap between germline ends came to 10 bases. In DNA form, the CDR3 reads TGTGCCAGCTCACCAGGCGAATCGTATCAGCCCCAGCATTTT. Translated: CASSPGESYQPQHF.

The rearrangement links TRBV7-2 to TRBJ1-4; 9 bases are shared with TRBD1. V lost 5 bases and J lost 8; bases outside the gene matches: 9. The CDR3 length is 15 residues. Germline lookup yields CDR1 SGHTA and CDR2 FQGNSA. CDR3 amino acids: CASSTPGTGMEKLFF. The DNA for the CDR3 is TGTGCCAGCAGCACGCCCGGGACAGGGATGGAAAAACTGTTTTTT.

This clone occurred once. The chain is built from TRBV10-2 and TRBJ1-5; 7 positions agree with TRBD1. The CDR3 has 13 residues. After removal of 3 bases from V and 4 bases from J, the junction contained 0 bases not matched to a gene. CDR1 is WSHSY, CDR2 SAAADI, per germline. The CDR3 coding sequence is TGCGCCAGCAGTGAACAGGGGAATCAGCCCCAGCATTTT. Protein sequence: CASSEQGNQPQHF.

This clone was detected only once. This chain links TRBV6-4 with TRBJ1-2; perhaps TRBD1 as D (5 bases). The CDR3 consists of 14 residues. Germline V lookup: CDR1 MRHNA, CDR2 SNTAGT. Trimming stripped 8 bases from V and 4 bases from J, with 17 bases between. The CDR3 nucleotides read TGTGCCAGCCTAGGACAACGAGGGTCCTATGGCTACACCTTC. This gives the protein CASLGQRGSYGYTF.

This clone was seen once. V and J are TRBV9 and TRBJ1-5; D is uncertain. Trimming took 0 bases from V and 2 from J, leaving 6 bases between them. CDR1 is SGDLS and CDR2 is YYNGEE in the germline V gene. The CDR3 covers 14 residues. Written as DNA, the CDR3 is TGTGCCAGCAGCGTAGCGGGTGGCAATCAGCCCCAGCATTTT. Protein product: CASSVAGGNQPQHF. Combining the CDR3 with reference TRBV9 and TRBJ1-5 gives the whole variable domain DSGVTQTPKHLITATGQRVTLRCSPRSGDLSVYWYQQSLDQGLQFLIQYYNGEERAKGNILERFSAQQFPDLHSELNLSSLELGDSALYFCASSVAGGNQPQHFGDGTRLSIL.

The J gene is TRBJ2-7, the V gene TRBV5-6; possibly TRBD1 or TRBD2 for D (5 bases each). The CDR3 length is 15 residues. Germline CDR1 reads SGHDT; CDR2 reads YYEEEE. V lost 4 bases and J lost 1, with 15 bases in between. The CDR3 DNA is TGTGCCAGCAGCCTAACCCCTGGGGGATCCTACGAGCAGTACTTC. This codes for CASSLTPGGSYEQYF.

The chain uses TRBV19 and TRBJ1-5; 9 bases match TRBD1. The CDR3 runs 14 residues. Germline assignment: CDR1 LNHDA and CDR2 SQIVND (reference sequence). Unmatched junction bases numbered 1, after V lost 6 bases and J lost 1 base. The DNA of the CDR3 is TGTGCCAGTAGACAGGGGGCGAGCAATCAGCCCCAGCATTTT. This encodes CASRQGASNQPQHF.

The genes are TRBV18 and TRBJ1-2, with D possibly matching TRBD1 (6 bases). CDR1 and CDR2 from the germline V gene are KGHSH and LQKENI. This CDR3 has 13 amino acids. V lost 6 bases to trimming and J lost 5 bases, with 13 bases between them. CDR3: CASSTGTPYGYTF. CDR3 nucleotide sequence: TGTGCCAGCTCGACCGGGACACCTTATGGCTACACCTTC.

The rearrangement links TRBV3-1 (or the pseudogene TRBV3-2) to TRBJ1-1, with 7 nucleotides matching TRBD1. CDR3 size: 15 residues. Germline loops: CDR1 LGHDT, CDR2 YNNKEL (reference sequence). The J segment lost 1 base and the V segment lost 5 bases, leaving 7 bases of the junction unmatched. CDR3 region: CASSITDRKNTEAFF. The CDR3, as DNA: TGTGCCAGCAGCATTACGGACAGGAAGAACACTGAAGCTTTCTTT.

This clone was counted a single time. The rearrangement joins TRBV5-1 to TRBJ1-2, with D tentatively TRBD1 (5 bases). Per germline, CDR1 SGHRS and CDR2 YFSETQ. CDR3 length: 15 amino acids. Between the trimmed V and J ends, which lost 0 bases and 4 bases, there was a span of 13 bases. The CDR3, as DNA: TGCGCCAGCAGCTTGGACCTAACCGGGGCCTATGGCTACACCTTC. It specifies CASSLDLTGAYGYTF.

This clone has just a few counts. The rearrangement joins TRBV4-3 to TRBJ2-3; TRBD1 aligns across 12 bases. After removal of 4 bases from V and 5 bases from J, the junction contained 13 bases not matched to a gene. The CDR3 covers 18 residues. Germline CDR1 and CDR2: LGHNA and YSLEER. The DNA for the CDR3 is TGCGCCAGCAGCCTCGGGACAGGGGGCGAGGGACTGAAAGATACGCAGTATTTT. Its protein product is CASSLGTGGEGLKDTQYF.

The rearrangement joins TRBV9 to TRBJ1-6, with D uncertain. Between the trimmed V and J ends, which lost 0 bases and 5 bases, there was a span of 6 bases. CDR3 size: 14 residues. Germline V lookup: CDR1 SGDLS, CDR2 YYNGEE. In nucleotides, the CDR3 is TGTGCCAGCAGCGTAGACCCCAATAATTCACCCCTCCACTTT. It yields the protein CASSVDPNNSPLHF.